The 31 T cell receptor beta chains below come from one sample, sequenced in a study of T cells expressing NK-cell markers. TCRdb re-called the 5' RACE reads, yielding one record per CDR3 amino acid sequence without DNA. With 440,000 or so distinct CDR3 sequences in the sample, the ten largest clones hold roughly 8%. The sequencing sample was made of blood T cells: a sorted CD56 or NKG2C T cell subset, CD4+ or CD8+ T cells, or bulk PBMC T cells (not recorded which). All receptors come from a woman aged 18 to 69 in good health.

The chain links TRBV27 to TRBJ1-5; no DNA is available, so the TRBD1 call from TCRdb remains unchecked. Germline-derived CDR1 and CDR2 are MNHEY and SMNVEV (reference sequence). The CDR3 length is 20 residues. This CDR3 is CASSLSPHKLETGRNQPQHF.

The CDR3 sequence is CASPTPRQGSTDTQYF. V and J are TRBV21-1 and TRBJ2-3; absent DNA, TCRdb's TRBD1 call cannot be checked. TRBV21-1 is noted as a pseudogene. The CDR3 covers 16 residues.

The rearrangement joins TRBV11-2 to TRBJ2-7; TCRdb reports TRBD1, a call that lacks DNA to check it against. Germline V lookup: CDR1 SGHAT, CDR2 FQNNGV. The CDR3 loop spans 18 amino acids. Here the CDR3 reads CASSLYSGPGRFTYEQYF.

CDR3: CASSTRLRAGELFF. V and J are TRBV9 and TRBJ2-2. CDR3 length: 14 amino acids. Per the germline V gene, CDR1 is SGDLS and CDR2 is YYNGEE.

The CDR3 protein is CASRPTSGGPKETQYF. This sequence joins TRBV12-3 or TRBV12-4 and TRBJ2-5; lacking DNA, the TRBD2 call made by TCRdb goes unchecked. The CDR3 has 16 residues.

V is TRBV7-8 and J is TRBJ2-3; the D gene TCRdb calls, TRBD2, cannot be checked with no DNA. Germline loops: CDR1 SGHVS, CDR2 FQNEAQ. The CDR3 sequence is 18 residues long. This CDR3 is CASSLVVGRRVDTDTQYF.

V and J are TRBV20-1 and TRBJ2-5; TCRdb names TRBD2, which stays unverified in the absence of DNA. CDR3 length: 13 amino acids. Germline CDR1 reads DFQATT; CDR2 reads SNEGSKA (reference sequence). CDR3 residues: CSEGGRGPETQYF.

The rearrangement links TRBV10-3 to TRBJ1-1. CDR1 and CDR2 (germline): ENHRY, SYGVKD. This CDR3 is 14 amino acids long. CDR3 sequence: CAISDWPLNTEAFF.

The chain links TRBV7-2 to TRBJ1-1; checking the TCRdb D call of TRBD1 is not possible without DNA. The CDR3 is 15 residues long. Germline loops: CDR1 SGHTA, CDR2 FQGNSA. The CDR3 is CASSSLTGFRAEAFF.

The V call is TRBV20-1, the J call TRBJ1-1; TCRdb names TRBD1, which stays unverified in the absence of DNA. This CDR3 comprises 15 residues. CDR1 is DFQATT and CDR2 is SNEGSKA in the germline V gene (reference sequence). The CDR3 loop is CSANSGTPSNTEAFF.

The J gene is TRBJ2-7, the V gene TRBV11-2; lacking DNA, the TRBD2 call made by TCRdb goes unchecked. Germline CDR1 reads SGHAT; CDR2 reads FQNNGV. CDR3 length equals 15 residues. The chain's CDR3 is CASSLVLAETYEQYF.

CDR3 protein: CASSLGGIYRVKSLDTIYF. The chain combines TRBV5-1 with TRBJ1-3; TCRdb picks TRBD1, but there is no DNA to check that call. Germline values: CDR1 SGHRS, CDR2 YFSETQ. The CDR3 is 19 residues long.

This sequence joins TRBV5-1 and TRBJ2-5; TCRdb selects TRBD2, and the lack of DNA leaves this call unchecked. This CDR3 contains 16 residues. Germline V lookup: CDR1 SGHRS, CDR2 YFSETQ. CDR3 sequence reads: CASSLNRAGGGETQYF.

The chain joins TRBV7-2 to TRBJ1-6. The CDR3 is 15 amino acids. Per germline, CDR1 SGHTA and CDR2 FQGNSA. CDR3 region: CASSLLGLNNSPLHF.

The chain joins TRBV6-1 to TRBJ1-2. The germline V gene encodes CDR1 MNHNS and CDR2 SASEGT. CDR3 length equals 15 residues. The CDR3 sequence: CASWSLGQSIGGYTF.

CDR3: CASSFSIQPQHF. This sequence joins TRBV12-3 or TRBV12-4 and TRBJ1-5. The CDR3 is made up of 12 amino acids.

CDR3 protein: CASSYSGQSSYNEQFF. This chain joins TRBV6-2 or TRBV6-3 and TRBJ2-1. The CDR3 has 16 residues. Per germline, CDR1 MNHEY and CDR2 SVGEGT.

This sequence joins TRBV7-3 and TRBJ2-3; without DNA, the TCRdb call of TRBD1 cannot be checked. This CDR3 has 15 amino acids. The V gene's germline CDR1 is SGHTA and CDR2 FQGTGA. CDR3 in amino acids: CASSPWDRNTDTQYF.

The chain joins TRBV19 to TRBJ2-1. CDR3 length: 12 residues. Germline CDR1 LNHDA, CDR2 SQIVND (reference sequence). This CDR3 is CASSGLSREQFF.

The V call is TRBV18, the J call TRBJ2-1; TCRdb's D gene call, TRBD2, goes unchecked for lack of DNA. There are 16 residues in the CDR3. CDR1 and CDR2 (germline): KGHSH, LQKENI. The CDR3 here is CASSPPFPGGNNEQFF.

This rearrangement joins TRBV7-2 to TRBJ1-6. Per germline, CDR1 SGHTA and CDR2 FQGNSA. The CDR3 sequence is 12 residues long. CDR3 sequence reads: CASSSTYSPLHF.

This chain connects TRBV20-1 to TRBJ2-1. This CDR3 spans 15 amino acids. Germline-derived CDR1 and CDR2 are DFQATT and SNEGSKA (reference sequence). CDR3 sequence reads: CSARDAEKSYNEQFF.

V gene TRBV6-2 or TRBV6-3 combines with J gene TRBJ2-7; TCRdb indicates TRBD2, and absent DNA this call remains unverified. Germline lookup yields CDR1 MNHEY and CDR2 SVGEGT. The CDR3 extends over 21 amino acids. Here the CDR3 reads CASSYSKAGLAGSRPSYEQYF.

This chain links TRBV4-3 with TRBJ2-7. The germline V gene has CDR1 LGHNA and CDR2 YSLEER. The CDR3 extends over 15 amino acids. CDR3 sequence reads: CASSRDSVLRDEQYF.

The CDR3 reads CASSPRTSGSIDTQYF. The chain uses TRBV12-3 or TRBV12-4 and TRBJ2-3; the TRBD2 assignment by TCRdb is unverifiable without DNA. This CDR3 contains 16 residues.

This CDR3 reads CASSQGTSGGLPNTGELFF. The rearrangement links TRBV4-3 to TRBJ2-2; as DNA is missing, the TRBD2 call by TCRdb cannot be tested. This CDR3 is 19 amino acids long. The germline CDR1 and CDR2 sequences are LGHNA and YSLEER.

The chain couples TRBV7-9 to TRBJ2-2; TCRdb's D call, TRBD1, is unchecked because there is no DNA. This CDR3 is 17 amino acids long. The germline V gene has CDR1 SEHNR and CDR2 FQNEAQ (reference sequence). This chain's CDR3 is CASSLGLGGSNTGELFF.

The CDR3: CASSPRANVLTF. V and J are TRBV12-3 or TRBV12-4 and TRBJ2-6. The CDR3 has 12 amino acids.

The V call is TRBV12-3 or TRBV12-4, the J call TRBJ2-1; TCRdb selects TRBD2, and the lack of DNA leaves this call unchecked. The CDR3 extends over 13 amino acids. The CDR3 is CASRETSGGGQFF.

The chain combines TRBV9 with TRBJ2-1; no DNA is available, so the TRBD2 call from TCRdb remains unchecked. The CDR3 runs 12 residues. Germline CDR1 SGDLS, CDR2 YYNGEE. This chain's CDR3 is CASRGTSGEQFF.

This sequence joins TRBV7-9 and TRBJ2-2; no DNA is available, so the TRBD2 call from TCRdb remains unchecked. Germline CDR1 SEHNR, CDR2 FQNEAQ (reference sequence). CDR3 size: 17 residues. The CDR3 region is CASRRLAGDTNTGELFF.